Following are 14 T cell receptor beta chains from one sample sequenced in a study of T cell changes during pregnancy in multiple sclerosis. The repertoire was sequenced with immunoSEQ multiplex PCR; TCRdb's copy has only in-frame clones and lacks some. The sample has over 60,000 clones; over 80% are singletons. This sample comprised peripheral blood, obtained in the first trimester of pregnancy. The receptors derive from a female donor with multiple sclerosis, enrolled in a pregnancy study.

The DNA for the CDR3 is TGCAGCGTTCGCAGGACAGGGCCTCGGGGAGAGACCCAGTACTTC. It translates to CSVRRTGPRGETQYF. The rearrangement uses TRBV29-1 and TRBJ2-5; 8 nucleotides align to TRBD1. Germline CDR1 reads SQVTM; CDR2 reads ANQGSEA. J was trimmed by 4 bases and V by 5 bases; bases with no gene match: 12. This CDR3 is 15 amino acids long. The complete variable domain, with remaining parts taken from reference TRBV29-1 and TRBJ2-5, reads SAVISQKPSRDICQRGTSLTIQCQVDSQVTMMFWYRQQPGQSLTLIATANQGSEATYESGFVIDKFPISRPNLTFSTLTVSNMSPEDSSIYLCSVRRTGPRGETQYFGPGTRLLVL.

The J gene is TRBJ2-3, the V gene TRBV5-1; D gene uncertain. The V and J ends lost 3 bases and 2 bases respectively, with 4 bases between them. Germline CDR1 reads SGHRS; CDR2 reads YFSETQ. The CDR3 consists of 12 residues. CDR3 region: CASSSHTDTQYF. In nucleotides, the CDR3 is TGCGCCAGCAGCTCCCACACAGATACGCAGTATTTT.

The chain carries TRBV5-1 and TRBJ2-3; the D gene is possibly TRBD1 (5 bases). The length of the CDR3 is 17 residues. The germline V gene encodes CDR1 SGHRS and CDR2 YFSETQ. Between the trimmed V and J ends, which lost 2 bases and 3 bases, there was a span of 19 bases. The CDR3 loop reads CASSFVGRTSVTDTQYF. The CDR3 DNA sequence: TGCGCCAGCAGCTTCGTCGGACGGACAAGTGTGACAGATACGCAGTATTTT.

The chain couples TRBV27 to TRBJ2-1, with D hard to call. CDR1 and CDR2 from the germline V gene are MNHEY and SMNVEV (reference sequence). Trimming left V 5 bases short and J 9 bases short, with 8 bases between. The CDR3 totals 11 residues. The CDR3 DNA follows: TGTGCCAGCAGTAAGTCCGGTGAGCAGTTCTTC. Protein: CASSKSGEQFF.

The J gene is TRBJ1-6, the V gene TRBV19; possibly TRBD1 for D (6 bases). This CDR3 contains 14 residues. CDR1 and CDR2 from the germline V gene are LNHDA and SQIVND (reference sequence). Trimming shortened V by 10 bases and J by 10 bases, and 20 bases separated the two germline ends. The CDR3 DNA sequence: TGTGCCACCGCAGGGGCCCCAAATCGCTCACCCCTCCACTTT. It encodes CATAGAPNRSPLHF.

This sequence joins TRBV7-3 and TRBJ2-6; D not resolved. From germline, CDR1 is SGHTA and CDR2 FQGTGA. V dropped 1 base and J dropped 0 bases, with 10 bases sitting between them. The CDR3 contains 17 residues. The CDR3 loop is CASSLSWQNSGANVLTF. Here the CDR3 DNA reads TGTGCCAGCAGCTTAAGCTGGCAGAACTCTGGGGCCAACGTCCTGACTTTC.

The V and J genes are TRBV10-3 and TRBJ1-2; TRBD1 agrees at 8 bases. Germline lookup yields CDR1 ENHRY and CDR2 SYGVKD. This CDR3 contains 16 residues. After removal of 2 bases from V and 5 bases from J, the junction contained 10 bases not matched to a gene. The CDR3 DNA reads TGTGCCATCAGTGAGAATTTCCGGACAGGGACTTATGGCTACACCTTC. Translation gives CAISENFRTGTYGYTF.

The V and J genes are TRBV9 and TRBJ2-6; 7 bases map to TRBD1. Germline-derived CDR1 and CDR2 are SGDLS and YYNGEE. This CDR3 contains 17 residues. V shed 0 bases and J 2 bases; nucleotides not matched to a gene: 5. CDR3 loop: CASSVGLDRAGANVLTF. CDR3 nucleotide sequence: TGTGCCAGCAGCGTAGGTCTCGACAGGGCTGGGGCCAACGTCCTGACTTTC.

The chain recombines TRBV10-1 with TRBJ2-1; TRBD1 aligns across 7 bases. V shed 5 bases, J shed 6 bases, and the junction held 10 bases outside the gene matches. Germline V gives CDR1 WNHNN, CDR2 SYGVQD (reference sequence). The CDR3 sequence is 15 residues long. CDR3 in DNA: TGCGCCAGCAGTAGTTCGACAGGGCACCGCAATGAGCAGTTCTTC. Encoded protein: CASSSSTGHRNEQFF.

The CDR3 DNA is TGTGCCAGCAGCCGGGCGCCTAGCGGGGGGGCCGGGGAGACCCAGTACTTC. It translates to CASSRAPSGGAGETQYF. The chain carries TRBV5-5 and TRBJ2-5, with 12 bases matching TRBD2. Trimming removed 4 bases from V and 5 bases from J; junction bases left unmatched: 12. In germline, CDR1 is SGHKS, CDR2 YYEKEE (reference sequence). The CDR3 has 17 amino acids.

The chain joins TRBV15 to TRBJ2-1; D is uncertain. Germline loops: CDR1 LNHNV, CDR2 YYDKDF (reference sequence). Trimming took 0 bases from V and 3 from J, leaving 15 bases between them. CDR3 size: 17 residues. This CDR3 is CATSRENFASGYNEQFF. The CDR3 DNA sequence: TGTGCCACCAGCAGAGAGAATTTTGCGTCCGGCTACAATGAGCAGTTCTTC. The variable domain in full, with the rest retrieved from reference TRBV15 and TRBJ2-1, is DAMVIQNPRYQVTQFGKPVTLSCSQTLNHNVMYWYQQKSSQAPKLLFHYYDKDFNNEADTPDNFQSRRPNTSFCFLDIRSPGLGDTAMYLCATSRENFASGYNEQFFGPGTRLTVL.

This rearrangement joins TRBV9 to TRBJ2-7, with TRBD2 matching over 9 bases. Trimming took 0 bases from V and 5 from J; bases not matched to a gene: 15. CDR1 and CDR2 (germline): SGDLS, YYNGEE. The CDR3 spans 18 residues. The CDR3 nucleotides read TGTGCCAGCAGCGTAGGAAAATCTAGGCGGGAGGGGTTGAACGAGCAGTACTTC. The encoded protein is CASSVGKSRREGLNEQYF.

This chain joins TRBV6-1 and TRBJ2-5, with 11 positions matching TRBD1. CDR3 length equals 16 residues. V lost 1 base, J lost 4 bases, and 5 bases stayed unmatched. The germline V gene has CDR1 MNHNS and CDR2 SASEGT. The CDR3 DNA follows: TGTGCCAGCAGTGAAGGGGACAGGGGGGACTTAGAGACCCAGTACTTC. It codes for CASSEGDRGDLETQYF.

The genes are TRBV30 and TRBJ2-5, with D possibly TRBD2 on 6 matching bases. Germline V gene data show CDR1 as GTSNPN and CDR2 as SVGIG (reference sequence). Trimming stripped 0 bases from V and 1 base from J, with 9 bases between. CDR3 length: 14 amino acids. CDR3 region: CAWSVGTFQETQYF. The CDR3 DNA reads as TGTGCCTGGAGTGTTGGGACTTTCCAAGAGACCCAGTACTTC.